The next 27 T cell receptor beta chains were all read from a single sample in a study of identical twins. TCRdb passed the 5' RACE reads through MiXCR, listing each CDR3 protein once. The sample includes around 1.7 million distinct CDR3 sequences, roughly 35% of them seen just once. Sequencing was carried out using cord blood. These receptors originate from a newborn girl in good health.

The chain carries TRBV12-3 or TRBV12-4 and TRBJ2-5; D perhaps matches TRBD2 (5 bases). Trimming removed 0 bases from V and 1 base from J, with 9 bases in between. The CDR3 loop spans 15 amino acids. As DNA, the CDR3 is TGTGCCAGCAGTTTAGCGAGCGGATTCCAAGAGACCCAGTACTTC. Translated, it gives CASSLASGFQETQYF.

Only a few counts were recorded for this clonotype. Mismatch with germline at one junction end may stem from a read error. The gene calls are TRBV25-1 and TRBJ2-2, with TRBD1 matching 9 bases. The CDR3 is 16 residues long. CDR1 is MGHDK, CDR2 SYGVNS, per germline. The chain's CDR3 is CASSETGTGNTGELFF. Written as DNA, the CDR3 is TGTGCCAGCAGTGAAACCGGGACAGGGAACACCGGGGAGTTGTTTTTT.

The chain recombines TRBV3-1 with TRBJ2-2; D remains unclear. CDR3 length: 16 residues. The V end was cut by 4 bases, the J end by 3 bases, with 15 bases between. Germline-derived CDR1 and CDR2 are LGHDT and YNNKEL (reference sequence). The chain's CDR3 is CASSRSNPLDTGELFF. In DNA form, the CDR3 reads TGTGCCAGCAGCCGGTCAAACCCCTTGGACACCGGGGAGCTGTTTTTT.

The V gene is TRBV9, the J gene TRBJ2-3; D uncertain. V was clipped by 0 bases and J by 1 base, with 6 bases between them. From germline, CDR1 is SGDLS and CDR2 YYNGEE. The CDR3 runs to 14 residues. CDR3 sequence (DNA): TGTGCCAGCAGCGTAGTACTACGCACAGATACGCAGTATTTT. Its translation: CASSVVLRTDTQYF.

This clonotype was seen more than once but under ten times. The chain has TRBV4-2 and TRBJ2-3; maybe TRBD2 (7 bases). The CDR3 length is 20 residues. Trimming took 2 bases from V and 4 from J, leaving 28 bases between them. Germline V gene lookup returns CDR1 LGHNA and CDR2 YNFKEQ. The DNA of the CDR3 is TGTGCCAGCAGCCAAATCTTCTTTTCTAGGGGGGGCACTAGCGCAGATACGCAGTATTTT. This translates into CASSQIFFSRGGTSADTQYF.

The chain is built from TRBV19 and TRBJ2-3, with a tentative D call TRBD1 (5 bases). CDR1 is LNHDA and CDR2 is SQIVND in the germline V gene (reference sequence). The V and J ends lost 11 bases and 3 bases respectively, with 15 bases between them. This CDR3 comprises 13 residues. CDR3 coding DNA: TGTGCCGTTACCAGCAGGGTTACAGATACGCAGTATTTT. This encodes CAVTSRVTDTQYF.

This chain connects TRBV6-9 to TRBJ2-7; either TRBD1 or TRBD2 may supply D (5 bases each). V gave up 1 base and J gave up 3 bases, with 13 bases separating them. Germline CDR1 and CDR2: MNHGY and SVAAGI. This CDR3 spans 15 amino acids. The CDR3 DNA reads TGTGCCAGCAGTTATTGGCAGGGACGGTTCTACGAGCAGTACTTC. Residues: CASSYWQGRFYEQYF.

This clonotype was picked up a small number of times. The chain is built from TRBV5-1 and TRBJ1-2; the D gene is possibly TRBD1 (6 bases). This CDR3 spans 16 amino acids. Germline V CDR1 and CDR2: SGHRS, YFSETQ. The V end was cut by 0 bases, the J end by 4 bases, with 16 bases between. CDR3 loop: CASSLDGGPLTYGYTF. The DNA for the CDR3 is TGCGCCAGCAGCTTGGATGGGGGGCCACTGACCTATGGCTACACCTTC.

As regards this clonotype: The junction departs from germline at one end; a sequencing error may be responsible. V usage is TRBV28 and J usage is TRBJ2-3; weak D call: TRBD2 (5 bases). CDR1 and CDR2 from the germline V gene are MDHEN and SYDVKM. This CDR3 region has 15 residues. The CDR3, as DNA: TGTGCCGGCAGTTTCTTGGGCTCCGGGGCAGATACGCAGTATTTT. Translating it yields CAGSFLGSGADTQYF.

This clonotype has just a few counts. This chain joins TRBV13 and TRBJ1-1; the D is unclear. V lost 5 bases, J lost 1 base, and 14 bases lay in between. This CDR3 contains 15 residues. Germline V lookup: CDR1 PRHDT, CDR2 FYEKMQ (reference sequence). CDR3 nucleotide sequence: TGTGCCAGCAGCCCTGGACGAACAGAGAACACTGAAGCTTTCTTT. It is translated as CASSPGRTENTEAFF.

This clonotype was detected only a few times. The genes are TRBV19 and TRBJ1-5, with D unclear. Germline assignment: CDR1 LNHDA and CDR2 SQIVND (reference sequence). The CDR3 is made up of 13 amino acids. Trimming removed 3 bases from V and 1 base from J, with 4 bases in between. In DNA, the CDR3 is TGTGCCAGTAGTATGGGAAGCAATCAGCCCCAGCATTTT. It yields the protein CASSMGSNQPQHF. The whole variable domain, remainder taken from reference TRBV19 and TRBJ1-5, is DGGITQSPKYLFRKEGQNVTLSCEQNLNHDAMYWYRQDPGQGLRLIYYSQIVNDFQKGDIAEGYSVSREKKESFPLTVTSAQKNPTAFYLCASSMGSNQPQHFGDGTRLSIL.

This clonotype was counted between two and nine times. The chain links TRBV20-1 to TRBJ1-2; 8 bases are shared with TRBD1. The germline V gene has CDR1 DFQATT and CDR2 SNEGSKA (reference sequence). The CDR3 totals 15 residues. The V gene end was trimmed by 1 base and the J gene end by 4 bases; junction bases not matched to a gene: 8. The CDR3 DNA follows: TGCAGTGCTAGAGGGGGGGACAGGTCTAGCTATGGCTACACCTTC. Encoded protein: CSARGGDRSSYGYTF.

The chain joins TRBV6-6 to TRBJ1-1; a possible D gene is TRBD1 (6 bases). This CDR3 contains 17 residues. V was shortened by 4 bases and J by 4 bases, with 22 bases between the two germline ends. The germline V gene has CDR1 MNHNY and CDR2 SVGAGI (reference sequence). CDR3 DNA: TGTGCCAGCAGTTCTACGTTACGTTACAGGGTGCGCACTGAAGCTTTCTTT. As protein: CASSSTLRYRVRTEAFF.

As DNA, the CDR3 is TGCGCCAGCAGCCAAGATGGCCTCTGGGGGTACGAGCAGTACTTC. It is translated as CASSQDGLWGYEQYF. V gene TRBV4-1 combines with J gene TRBJ2-7; either TRBD1 or TRBD2 may supply D (5 bases each). V was clipped by 0 bases and J by 4 bases, with 13 bases between them. The CDR3 length is 15 residues. Germline values: CDR1 MGHRA, CDR2 YSYEKL.

This clonotype was found a few times. The rearrangement links TRBV7-9 to TRBJ1-1; D is ambiguous. The CDR3 has 13 residues. Trimming took 2 bases from V and 5 from J, leaving 9 bases between them. Germline V gene sequence: CDR1 SEHNR, CDR2 FQNEAQ (reference sequence). CDR3 residues: CASSLTAVTEAFF. In DNA, the CDR3 is TGTGCCAGCAGCTTAACCGCCGTGACTGAAGCTTTCTTT. Combining the CDR3 with reference TRBV7-9 and TRBJ1-1 gives the whole variable domain DTGVSQNPRHKITKRGQNVTFRCDPISEHNRLYWYRQTLGQGPEFLTYFQNEAQLEKSRLLSDRFSAERPKGSFSTLEIQRTEQGDSAMYLCASSLTAVTEAFFGQGTRLTVV.

This clonotype occurred many times. V and J are TRBV3-1 and TRBJ2-1; no definite D call. The CDR3 runs to 15 residues. From germline, CDR1 is LGHDT and CDR2 YNNKEL (reference sequence). V was cut by 0 bases and J by 4 bases, with 10 bases left in between. The chain's CDR3 is CASSQEGLFYNEQFF. The CDR3, as DNA: TGTGCCAGCAGCCAAGAGGGCTTATTTTACAATGAGCAGTTCTTC.

The chain employs TRBV4-2 and TRBJ1-5, with TRBD1 matching over 8 bases. The V segment lost 4 bases and the J segment 0 bases; nucleotides outside the gene matches: 8. Germline loops: CDR1 LGHNA, CDR2 YNFKEQ. The CDR3 consists of 17 residues. CDR3 sequence: CASSLRGRFFSNQPQHF. The DNA for the CDR3 is TGTGCCAGCAGCCTCAGGGGGCGCTTCTTTAGCAATCAGCCCCAGCATTTT.

The CDR3 DNA reads TGTGCCAGCAGTTCCAATCCCCGGGGTTCGGGCTACACCTTC. Translated: CASSSNPRGSGYTF. The chain is built from TRBV27 and TRBJ1-2, with D hard to call. CDR1 MNHEY and CDR2 SMNVEV come from the germline V gene (reference sequence). CDR3 length: 14 residues. V was trimmed by 4 bases and J by 8 bases, leaving 17 bases between them.

This clonotype was counted a few times. The V call is TRBV20-1, the J call TRBJ2-1, with D hard to call. The CDR3 is 11 residues long. CDR1 is DFQATT, CDR2 SNEGSKA, per germline (reference sequence). V lost 6 bases to trimming and J lost 8 bases, with 11 bases between them. The CDR3 DNA reads TGCAGTGCCAACCAAGGGCATGAGCAGTTCTTC. Protein: CSANQGHEQFF.

The chain uses TRBV20-1 and TRBJ2-7; TRBD2 agrees at 12 bases. V was clipped by 0 bases and J by 7 bases; unmatched bases: 13. This CDR3 spans 17 amino acids. The germline V gene has CDR1 DFQATT and CDR2 SNEGSKA (reference sequence). The CDR3 protein is CSARDLPRLAGVGEQYF. CDR3 nucleotide sequence: TGCAGTGCTAGAGATCTCCCCCGACTAGCGGGGGTAGGGGAGCAGTACTTC.

The gene calls are TRBV20-1 and TRBJ2-7; TRBD2 agrees at 8 bases. Losses at the gene ends were 3 bases for V and 0 bases for J; bases not matched to a gene: 7. There are 15 residues in the CDR3. Germline CDR1 DFQATT, CDR2 SNEGSKA (reference sequence). CDR3 region: CSARYSGTSSYEQYF. CDR3 sequence (DNA): TGCAGTGCTAGGTATAGCGGGACCTCCTCCTACGAGCAGTACTTC.

This chain connects TRBV12-3 or TRBV12-4 to TRBJ1-2; no clear D gene. The CDR3 totals 13 residues. Trimming cost V 7 bases and J 0 bases, with 9 bases left between them. The CDR3 DNA reads as TGTGCCAGCACCGTGGGCTCTAACTATGGCTACACCTTC. Translation gives CASTVGSNYGYTF.

This chain links TRBV12-3 or TRBV12-4 with TRBJ2-5; TRBD2 agrees at 7 bases. The J call could be wrong; TRBJ2-7 is a better fit for the DNA end. This CDR3 spans 14 amino acids. CDR3 in amino acids: CASSPAGVGYEQYF. The CDR3 nucleotides read TGTGCCAGCAGTCCCGCGGGAGTTGGCTACGAGCAGTACTTC.

The V and J genes are TRBV6-2 or TRBV6-3 and TRBJ1-5; D is ambiguous. V shed 2 bases and J shed 6 bases, with 14 bases lying between them. The CDR3 runs to 15 residues. Germline V gene sequence: CDR1 MNHEY, CDR2 SVGEGT. Here the CDR3 DNA reads TGTGCCAGCAGTTACGGGGATCGATGGGGTCAGCCCCAGCATTTT. It translates to CASSYGDRWGQPQHF.

In this sample, this clonotype turned up a few times. The gene calls are TRBV6-1 and TRBJ2-7; 9 bases match TRBD1. Trimming at V came to 2 bases and at J to 4 bases, leaving 3 bases not matched to a gene. Germline assignment: CDR1 MNHNS and CDR2 SASEGT. The CDR3 has 14 residues. The CDR3 coding sequence is TGTGCCAGCAGTGAAAGGGGACAGGGTTACGAGCAGTACTTC. Translating it yields CASSERGQGYEQYF.

The count of this clonotype is one. The gene calls are TRBV27 and TRBJ1-2; possibly TRBD1 for D (5 bases). This CDR3 has 13 residues. The germline V gene encodes CDR1 MNHEY and CDR2 SMNVEV (reference sequence). V lost 2 bases to trimming and J lost 8 bases, with 12 bases between them. The CDR3 region has the DNA TGTGCCAGCAGTTTACAGGGCCTCGGGGGCTACACCTTC. The encoded protein is CASSLQGLGGYTF.

The gene calls are TRBV6-2 or TRBV6-3 and TRBJ2-1; D remains ambiguous. The germline V gene has CDR1 MNHEY and CDR2 SVGEGT. V lost 2 bases and J lost 12, with 20 bases in between. This CDR3 spans 15 amino acids. The CDR3 coding sequence is TGTGCCAGCAGTTACGGGATAGTCAAATTAGATGGGCAGTTCTTC. This gives the protein CASSYGIVKLDGQFF.